This T cell receptor beta chain is from a study of cytomegalovirus exposure and HLA in healthy donors. Study results and limitations: CMV serostatus alone was available as immune exposure information.

A word on this clone: Its antigen is currently unknown.

The PCR used 60 Vbeta and 13 Jbeta primers. The repertoire was sequenced with immunoSEQ multiplex PCR; TCRdb's copy has only in-frame clones and lacks some. The table includes some 170,000 clones, approximately 78% detected once. Per the germline V gene, CDR1 is LNHDA and CDR2 is SQIVND (reference sequence). V lost 3 bases, J lost 0 bases, and 20 bases lay in between. The CDR3 runs to 18 residues. Healthy people donating bone marrow made up the donors. This TCR came from a woman aged 25 to 39 in good health and CMV-seropositive. Source material: PBMCs. This sequence joins TRBV19 and TRBJ1-1; possibly TRBD1 for D (6 bases). The CDR3 here is CASSMVLGQGILNTEAFF. In DNA form, the CDR3 reads TGTGCCAGTAGTATGGTGCTAGGGCAGGGGATACTGAACACTGAAGCTTTCTTT.